This note documents a single T cell receptor beta chain sequence. Its antigen is currently unknown. These data belong to a study of T cell repertoires in cytomegalovirus infection. Study-wide context: Alongside well-studied HLA-B-restricted CMV epitopes, recently identified HLA-C-restricted CMV epitopes were also used.

Study outcomes and limitations: Adding up the frequency of public TCR beta families identified people who carried CMV plus the relevant HLA.

TCRdb processed the reads anew with MiXCR; each CDR3 protein has one entry. The sample includes 570,000 or so distinct CDR3 sequences, 40% of them seen just once. The CDR3 contains 15 residues. Germline CDR1 reads MGHRA; CDR2 reads YSYEKL. Trimming pared 3 bases from V and 2 bases from J, leaving 13 bases between. This sample comprised cultured PBMCs, obtained from culture after CMV antigen stimulation. The sequence was obtained from a human donor in good health (CMV status not recorded). Some clones in this sample may be carry-over from other donors' samples. This chain links TRBV4-1 with TRBJ1-1; D not resolved. In DNA, the CDR3 is TGCGCCAGCAGCCAGGCCGACGGATATAACACTGAAGCTTTCTTT. It codes for CASSQADGYNTEAFF.